The rows below give T cell receptor beta chains drawn from one sample of a study of cytomegalovirus exposure and HLA in healthy donors. Generated by immunoSEQ multiplex PCR, the TCRdb table keeps only in-frame clones and is missing some. Found here are 100,000 to 150,000 clones, over 70% of them singletons; the top ten hold 4%. The sample was PBMCs. All receptors derive from a man between 18 and 29 years old in good health and CMV-seropositive. Both conserved end residues are part of each CDR3. D genes are given only for firm matches. Size is omitted from some rows. Given values are once, few, many or a class for expanded clones.

TGTGCCAGCAGCCCCCGTCTGGCGGGAGGAGAGCAGTACTTC,CASSPRLAGGEQYF,TRBJ2-7,14,-,TRBV11-2,TRBD2
TGCGCCAGCAGCCAGTTCCAACAGGGGGCTTGGAACTATGGCTACACCTTC,CASSQFQQGAWNYGYTF,TRBJ1-2,17,-,TRBV4-1,TRBD1
TGTGCCAGCAGGATAGTGGGGCTGGGCACCGGGGAGCTGTTTTTT,CASRIVGLGTGELFF,TRBJ2-2,15,-,TRBV27,-
TGTGCCAGTAGTGCCGGGGGTGGGCCTGACTACGAGCAGTACTTC,CASSAGGGPDYEQYF,TRBJ2-7,15,-,TRBV19,-
TGTGCCAGTTCTAGGCGAAGTTGGGAGACCCAGTACTTC,CASSRRSWETQYF,TRBJ2-5,13,-,TRBV19,-
TGTGCCAGCAGCCAAGATGGCGGGGAGTTTAGCTATGGCTACACCTTC,CASSQDGGEFSYGYTF,TRBJ1-2,16,-,TRBV4-2,-
TGTGCCAGCAGGCCGGACAGGGGGCCCTCCAATGAGCAGTTCTTC,CASRPDRGPSNEQFF,TRBJ2-1,15,-,TRBV2,TRBD1
TGTGCCAGCAGCTTACGGTGGGGCGCAGGTTTAGAGACCCAGTACTTC,CASSLRWGAGLETQYF,TRBJ2-5,16,few,TRBV7-2,-
TGTGCCAGCAGTTACTCGAGCGGCGGTTTCGGGGAGCAGTACTTC,CASSYSSGGFGEQYF,TRBJ2-7,15,few,TRBV6-5,-
TGTGCCAGCAGGGACAGGACAGGGCTCGGCCCCCAGCATTTT,CASRDRTGLGPQHF,TRBJ1-5,14,few,TRBV2,TRBD1
TGTGCCAGCAGTTTCGTAGGGGGCAATGAGCAGTTCTTC,CASSFVGGNEQFF,TRBJ2-1,13,-,TRBV27,-
TGTGCCAGCAGCAGTCACGGCGGTCCAGTCAATGAGCAGTTCTTC,CASSSHGGPVNEQFF,TRBJ2-1,15,-,TRBV9,-
TGTGCCAGCAGCCCCCGGCGGGGGCGGTACGAGCAGTACTTC,CASSPRRGRYEQYF,TRBJ2-7,14,-,TRBV28,-
TGCAGCGTTGCTGGGACTAGCGGGGGGGTGAGCACCGGGGAGCTGTTTTTT,CSVAGTSGGVSTGELFF,TRBJ2-2,17,-,TRBV29-1,TRBD2
TGTGCCAGCAGTTTTCGGGATTATAATTCACCCCTCCACTTT,CASSFRDYNSPLHF,TRBJ1-6,14,-,TRBV27,-
TGTGCCAGCAGCCCGCCCCCTCGACTGGCCGTATACAATGAGCAGTTCTTC,CASSPPPRLAVYNEQFF,TRBJ2-1,17,-,TRBV7-9,-
TGCGCCAGCAGCCAACGACCGGGAGGGGGTAGCTATGGCTACACCTTC,CASSQRPGGGSYGYTF,TRBJ1-2,16,-,TRBV4-3,-
TGCGCCAGCTCCGGGGGGCACCCCTACGAGCAGTACTTC,CASSGGHPYEQYF,TRBJ2-7,13,-,TRBV5-1,-
TGTGCCAGCAGTTCGGGCGGGGAGCTGTTTTTT,CASSSGGELFF,TRBJ2-2,11,-,TRBV28,-
TGTGCCAGCTCACCACCCCCAGGGGCCGGCACCGGGGAGCTGTTTTTT,CASSPPPGAGTGELFF,TRBJ2-2,16,-,TRBV18,-
TGTGCCAGCAGGGACTTCAATGAGCAGTTCTTC,CASRDFNEQFF,TRBJ2-1,11,-,TRBV2,-
TGCGCCAGCAGCTTGGAGTCAGGGGCGGCCTATGGCTACACCTTC,CASSLESGAAYGYTF,TRBJ1-2,15,-,TRBV5-1,-
TGTGCCAGTAAACCCGGGACAGGGTACACCGGGGAGCTGTTTTTT,CASKPGTGYTGELFF,TRBJ2-2,15,-,TRBV6-5,TRBD1
TGTGCCAGCAGCCTAGCGGGAGGGTGGACCTACGAGCAGTACTTC,CASSLAGGWTYEQYF,TRBJ2-7,15,-,TRBV6-1,TRBD2
TGTGCCAGCACCCCCGGGATCCCCCGGGTCGAGCAGTACTTC,CASTPGIPRVEQYF,TRBJ2-7,14,once,TRBV11-2,-
TGTGCCAGCAGCTTAGCGCCGGATCAGCCCCAGCATTTT,CASSLAPDQPQHF,TRBJ1-5,13,-,TRBV7-2,-
TGTGCCAGCAGCTCGACGACAGTTGGCGAGCAGTACTTC,CASSSTTVGEQYF,TRBJ2-7,13,few,TRBV5-6,-
TGCGCCAGCAGCCAAGGAAGGAGCACCGGGGAGCTGTTTTTT,CASSQGRSTGELFF,TRBJ2-2,14,few,TRBV4-3,-
TGTGCAGCTACGCGGGGATTGAACACCGGGGAGCTGTTTTTT,CAATRGLNTGELFF,TRBJ2-2,14,-,TRBV10-3,-
TGTGCCAGCAGCTTCAAGTCCAGGGTTGTTTTCCACGAGCAGTACTTC,CASSFKSRVVFHEQYF,TRBJ2-7,16,few,TRBV7-2,-
TGTGCCAGTAGTATGAACAGGGATGAAAAACTGTTTTTT,CASSMNRDEKLFF,TRBJ1-4,13,once,TRBV19,-
TGCGCCAGCAGCTTGGGTCGGAGCAATGAGCAGTTCTTC,CASSLGRSNEQFF,TRBJ2-1,13,-,TRBV5-1,-
TGTGCCAGTTCCTCCCGTCGTCGTCAGGGTTATGGAAACACCATATATTTT,CASSSRRRQGYGNTIYF,TRBJ1-3,17,-,TRBV19,-
TGCGCCAGCCGAACAGGGGACGAGACCGGGGAGCTGTTTTTT,CASRTGDETGELFF,TRBJ2-2,14,-,TRBV5-1,TRBD1
TGCAGCGCCGACCCGGGGATCTACAATGAGCAGTTCTTC,CSADPGIYNEQFF,TRBJ2-1,13,once,TRBV29-1,-
TGTGCCACCCGACACGGGGGAAACACCGGGGAGCTGTTTTTT,CATRHGGNTGELFF,TRBJ2-2,14,-,TRBV19,-
TGCGCCAGCAGCCAAGCTCACTCGCAGGGGGCCGTCTACACCTTC,CASSQAHSQGAVYTF,TRBJ1-2,15,few,TRBV4-3,TRBD1
TGTGCCAGTATTGGGGGACAGGGTAACACCGGGGAGCTGTTTTTT,CASIGGQGNTGELFF,TRBJ2-2,15,-,TRBV19,TRBD1
TGCGCCAGCAGCCAGCTAGTCGCCGGGAGCAATCAGCCCCAGCATTTT,CASSQLVAGSNQPQHF,TRBJ1-5,16,few,TRBV4-1,-
TGTGCCAGCAGACCCGGTGGAGGGGTCGAGCAGTACTTC,CASRPGGGVEQYF,TRBJ2-7,13,-,TRBV2,-
TGTGCCTGGAGTTCGGGAGGGACTAAAGAGACCCAGTACTTC,CAWSSGGTKETQYF,TRBJ2-5,14,once,TRBV30,TRBD2
TGTGCCAGCAGTGAACCAGGGAGGACTGAAGCTTTCTTT,CASSEPGRTEAFF,TRBJ1-1,13,-,TRBV6-1,-
TGTGCCAGCAGCCTCAAGGCCACTATGAACACTGAAGCTTTCTTT,CASSLKATMNTEAFF,TRBJ1-1,15,-,TRBV9,-
TGTGCCAGCAGGAAAACAGGGGAACTCACTGAAGCTTTCTTT,CASRKTGELTEAFF,TRBJ1-1,14,-,TRBV6-1,TRBD1
TGTGCCAGCAGCTTAGATCAGGGGGCCGGGGTCCGGAGTGAAGCTTTCTTT,CASSLDQGAGVRSEAFF,TRBJ1-1,17,-,TRBV11-2,TRBD1